This entry lists 7 T cell receptor beta chains sequenced from one sample in a study of OX40 agonist ivuxolimab in advanced cancers. Profiling relied on immunoSEQ multiplex PCR, and the TCRdb table lists in-frame clones only, not all of them. The sample records tens of thousands of clones, roughly 90% being singletons. The source material was CD4+ or CD8+ T cells sorted from blood, sampled in a trial of the OX40 agonist ivuxolimab. The receptors were sampled from an adult with an advanced solid tumor such as melanoma, head and neck, liver or kidney cancer.

The chain is built from TRBV10-3 and TRBJ1-4, with D perhaps TRBD1 (5 bases). The ends were cut back, 7 bases at V and 5 bases at J, with 11 bases in the middle. This CDR3 region has 13 residues. Germline lookup yields CDR1 ENHRY and CDR2 SYGVKD. The CDR3 protein is CAIKGGENEKLFF. The CDR3 nucleotides are TGTGCCATCAAAGGAGGGGAAAATGAAAAACTGTTTTTT.

This clone was seen only once. The genes are TRBV7-9 and TRBJ2-3, with a possible D match to TRBD2 (6 bases). CDR1 is SEHNR, CDR2 FQNEAQ, per germline (reference sequence). V was cut by 5 bases and J by 0 bases, with 15 bases left in between. CDR3 length: 16 residues. The CDR3 is CASSGGGADSTDTQYF. CDR3 nucleotides: TGTGCCAGCAGCGGCGGCGGGGCGGATAGCACAGATACGCAGTATTTT.

J is TRBJ2-3 and V is TRBV10-2; 12 bases fit TRBD2. Germline loops: CDR1 WSHSY, CDR2 SAAADI. CDR3 length equals 15 residues. J gave up 5 bases and V 7 bases, and 7 bases lay outside the gene matches. DNA of the CDR3: TGCGCCAGCAACGGACTAGCGGGGTTAGGAGATACGCAGTATTTT. This encodes CASNGLAGLGDTQYF.

The chain carries TRBV11-1 and TRBJ2-1, with D unresolved. V lost 5 bases and J lost 4, with 15 bases in between. CDR3 length equals 15 residues. Germline CDR1 SGHAT, CDR2 FQDESV (reference sequence). Here the CDR3 DNA reads TGTGCCAGCAGCCCCAGAGGTGGCAGGTACAATGAGCAGTTCTTC. Encoded protein: CASSPRGGRYNEQFF.

The chain employs TRBV7-9 and TRBJ2-3; 9 nucleotides line up with TRBD2. The germline V gene encodes CDR1 SEHNR and CDR2 FQNEAQ (reference sequence). There are 18 residues in the CDR3. The V and J ends lost 5 bases and 2 bases, in that order; junction bases with no gene match: 14. DNA of the CDR3: TGTGCCAGCAGCCCACCCCTTGGGCTAGCGGGGCCCACAGATACGCAGTATTTT. This translates into CASSPPLGLAGPTDTQYF.

The V and J genes are TRBV19 and TRBJ2-1; 10 nucleotides align to TRBD1. J gave up 3 bases and V 2 bases, and 10 bases lay outside the gene matches. Germline loops: CDR1 LNHDA, CDR2 SQIVND (reference sequence). The CDR3 is made up of 18 amino acids. The CDR3 DNA follows: TGTGCCAGTAGTATAAGCTCGTTGGACAGGGGGGACTACAATGAGCAGTTCTTC. Translated: CASSISSLDRGDYNEQFF.

The rearrangement joins TRBV28 to TRBJ2-5; possibly TRBD1 for D (5 bases). The DNA end lines up better with TRBJ2-7; the J call may be wrong. CDR1 is MDHEN, CDR2 SYDVKM, per germline. The CDR3 length is 15 residues. In nucleotides, the CDR3 is TGTGCCAGCAGAACTTACAGGTACGGTTCCTACGAGCAGTACTTC. Translated: CASRTYRYGSYEQYF.